This T cell receptor (beta chain) was sequenced for a study of cytomegalovirus exposure and HLA in healthy donors. The study's findings and limits: There were several of the most significant clusters that appeared linked to common viral pathogens in a later analysis. Many donors carried some public TCRs, although rarity characterized most TCR sequences. Later genetic work tied a missense DCLRE1C variant to beta-chain V and J trimming.

PCR amplification relied on 60 Vbeta primers (plus 13 Jbeta primers). Generated by immunoSEQ multiplex PCR, the TCRdb table keeps only in-frame clones and is missing some. The repertoire holds more than 90,000 clones, with 74% as singletons. The CDR3 extends over 15 amino acids. Per germline, CDR1 SGDLS and CDR2 YYNGEE. Trimming stripped 0 bases from V and 4 bases from J, with 10 bases between. Remarks on this clone: The antigen remains undetermined.

This chain joins TRBV9 and TRBJ2-2; perhaps TRBD1 as D (5 bases). The sample was PBMCs. The receptor was derived from a woman between 50 and 59 years old in good health and CMV-seropositive. The CDR3 sequence is CASSVVDRSTGELFF. DNA of the CDR3: TGTGCCAGCAGCGTAGTCGACAGAAGCACCGGGGAGCTGTTTTTT.